This TCR beta chain was retrieved from a study of OX40 agonist ivuxolimab in advanced cancers. As for the study in general: From roughly 20 to 85 years was the age range, with a mean of approximately 63 years, and around 83% were male. Partial responses occurred in three patients (one hepatocellular carcinoma, two cutaneous melanoma). General study points: CD8+ T cells were the subset that, on average, had more expanded clones than CD4+.

V was clipped by 4 bases and J by 0 bases; unmatched bases: 5. The V gene's germline CDR1 is GTSNPN and CDR2 SVGIG (reference sequence). The CDR3 contains 15 residues. Assay used: immunoSEQ multiplex PCR; TCRdb lists only in-frame clones, some missing. The sample comprises tens of thousands of clones, 84% of which are singletons, and roughly 0.6% rests with the top ten. Note on this clone: No antigen is known for it.

This material consisted of CD4+ or CD8+ T cells sorted from blood, taken in a trial of the OX40 agonist ivuxolimab. This clonotype was sampled from an adult with an advanced solid tumor such as melanoma, head and neck, liver or kidney cancer. The chain uses TRBV30 and TRBJ2-3; TRBD2 matches at 9 bases. This chain's CDR3 is CAWNRLAGSTDTQYF. The DNA for the CDR3 is TGTGCCTGGAATCGGCTAGCGGGGAGCACAGATACGCAGTATTTT.